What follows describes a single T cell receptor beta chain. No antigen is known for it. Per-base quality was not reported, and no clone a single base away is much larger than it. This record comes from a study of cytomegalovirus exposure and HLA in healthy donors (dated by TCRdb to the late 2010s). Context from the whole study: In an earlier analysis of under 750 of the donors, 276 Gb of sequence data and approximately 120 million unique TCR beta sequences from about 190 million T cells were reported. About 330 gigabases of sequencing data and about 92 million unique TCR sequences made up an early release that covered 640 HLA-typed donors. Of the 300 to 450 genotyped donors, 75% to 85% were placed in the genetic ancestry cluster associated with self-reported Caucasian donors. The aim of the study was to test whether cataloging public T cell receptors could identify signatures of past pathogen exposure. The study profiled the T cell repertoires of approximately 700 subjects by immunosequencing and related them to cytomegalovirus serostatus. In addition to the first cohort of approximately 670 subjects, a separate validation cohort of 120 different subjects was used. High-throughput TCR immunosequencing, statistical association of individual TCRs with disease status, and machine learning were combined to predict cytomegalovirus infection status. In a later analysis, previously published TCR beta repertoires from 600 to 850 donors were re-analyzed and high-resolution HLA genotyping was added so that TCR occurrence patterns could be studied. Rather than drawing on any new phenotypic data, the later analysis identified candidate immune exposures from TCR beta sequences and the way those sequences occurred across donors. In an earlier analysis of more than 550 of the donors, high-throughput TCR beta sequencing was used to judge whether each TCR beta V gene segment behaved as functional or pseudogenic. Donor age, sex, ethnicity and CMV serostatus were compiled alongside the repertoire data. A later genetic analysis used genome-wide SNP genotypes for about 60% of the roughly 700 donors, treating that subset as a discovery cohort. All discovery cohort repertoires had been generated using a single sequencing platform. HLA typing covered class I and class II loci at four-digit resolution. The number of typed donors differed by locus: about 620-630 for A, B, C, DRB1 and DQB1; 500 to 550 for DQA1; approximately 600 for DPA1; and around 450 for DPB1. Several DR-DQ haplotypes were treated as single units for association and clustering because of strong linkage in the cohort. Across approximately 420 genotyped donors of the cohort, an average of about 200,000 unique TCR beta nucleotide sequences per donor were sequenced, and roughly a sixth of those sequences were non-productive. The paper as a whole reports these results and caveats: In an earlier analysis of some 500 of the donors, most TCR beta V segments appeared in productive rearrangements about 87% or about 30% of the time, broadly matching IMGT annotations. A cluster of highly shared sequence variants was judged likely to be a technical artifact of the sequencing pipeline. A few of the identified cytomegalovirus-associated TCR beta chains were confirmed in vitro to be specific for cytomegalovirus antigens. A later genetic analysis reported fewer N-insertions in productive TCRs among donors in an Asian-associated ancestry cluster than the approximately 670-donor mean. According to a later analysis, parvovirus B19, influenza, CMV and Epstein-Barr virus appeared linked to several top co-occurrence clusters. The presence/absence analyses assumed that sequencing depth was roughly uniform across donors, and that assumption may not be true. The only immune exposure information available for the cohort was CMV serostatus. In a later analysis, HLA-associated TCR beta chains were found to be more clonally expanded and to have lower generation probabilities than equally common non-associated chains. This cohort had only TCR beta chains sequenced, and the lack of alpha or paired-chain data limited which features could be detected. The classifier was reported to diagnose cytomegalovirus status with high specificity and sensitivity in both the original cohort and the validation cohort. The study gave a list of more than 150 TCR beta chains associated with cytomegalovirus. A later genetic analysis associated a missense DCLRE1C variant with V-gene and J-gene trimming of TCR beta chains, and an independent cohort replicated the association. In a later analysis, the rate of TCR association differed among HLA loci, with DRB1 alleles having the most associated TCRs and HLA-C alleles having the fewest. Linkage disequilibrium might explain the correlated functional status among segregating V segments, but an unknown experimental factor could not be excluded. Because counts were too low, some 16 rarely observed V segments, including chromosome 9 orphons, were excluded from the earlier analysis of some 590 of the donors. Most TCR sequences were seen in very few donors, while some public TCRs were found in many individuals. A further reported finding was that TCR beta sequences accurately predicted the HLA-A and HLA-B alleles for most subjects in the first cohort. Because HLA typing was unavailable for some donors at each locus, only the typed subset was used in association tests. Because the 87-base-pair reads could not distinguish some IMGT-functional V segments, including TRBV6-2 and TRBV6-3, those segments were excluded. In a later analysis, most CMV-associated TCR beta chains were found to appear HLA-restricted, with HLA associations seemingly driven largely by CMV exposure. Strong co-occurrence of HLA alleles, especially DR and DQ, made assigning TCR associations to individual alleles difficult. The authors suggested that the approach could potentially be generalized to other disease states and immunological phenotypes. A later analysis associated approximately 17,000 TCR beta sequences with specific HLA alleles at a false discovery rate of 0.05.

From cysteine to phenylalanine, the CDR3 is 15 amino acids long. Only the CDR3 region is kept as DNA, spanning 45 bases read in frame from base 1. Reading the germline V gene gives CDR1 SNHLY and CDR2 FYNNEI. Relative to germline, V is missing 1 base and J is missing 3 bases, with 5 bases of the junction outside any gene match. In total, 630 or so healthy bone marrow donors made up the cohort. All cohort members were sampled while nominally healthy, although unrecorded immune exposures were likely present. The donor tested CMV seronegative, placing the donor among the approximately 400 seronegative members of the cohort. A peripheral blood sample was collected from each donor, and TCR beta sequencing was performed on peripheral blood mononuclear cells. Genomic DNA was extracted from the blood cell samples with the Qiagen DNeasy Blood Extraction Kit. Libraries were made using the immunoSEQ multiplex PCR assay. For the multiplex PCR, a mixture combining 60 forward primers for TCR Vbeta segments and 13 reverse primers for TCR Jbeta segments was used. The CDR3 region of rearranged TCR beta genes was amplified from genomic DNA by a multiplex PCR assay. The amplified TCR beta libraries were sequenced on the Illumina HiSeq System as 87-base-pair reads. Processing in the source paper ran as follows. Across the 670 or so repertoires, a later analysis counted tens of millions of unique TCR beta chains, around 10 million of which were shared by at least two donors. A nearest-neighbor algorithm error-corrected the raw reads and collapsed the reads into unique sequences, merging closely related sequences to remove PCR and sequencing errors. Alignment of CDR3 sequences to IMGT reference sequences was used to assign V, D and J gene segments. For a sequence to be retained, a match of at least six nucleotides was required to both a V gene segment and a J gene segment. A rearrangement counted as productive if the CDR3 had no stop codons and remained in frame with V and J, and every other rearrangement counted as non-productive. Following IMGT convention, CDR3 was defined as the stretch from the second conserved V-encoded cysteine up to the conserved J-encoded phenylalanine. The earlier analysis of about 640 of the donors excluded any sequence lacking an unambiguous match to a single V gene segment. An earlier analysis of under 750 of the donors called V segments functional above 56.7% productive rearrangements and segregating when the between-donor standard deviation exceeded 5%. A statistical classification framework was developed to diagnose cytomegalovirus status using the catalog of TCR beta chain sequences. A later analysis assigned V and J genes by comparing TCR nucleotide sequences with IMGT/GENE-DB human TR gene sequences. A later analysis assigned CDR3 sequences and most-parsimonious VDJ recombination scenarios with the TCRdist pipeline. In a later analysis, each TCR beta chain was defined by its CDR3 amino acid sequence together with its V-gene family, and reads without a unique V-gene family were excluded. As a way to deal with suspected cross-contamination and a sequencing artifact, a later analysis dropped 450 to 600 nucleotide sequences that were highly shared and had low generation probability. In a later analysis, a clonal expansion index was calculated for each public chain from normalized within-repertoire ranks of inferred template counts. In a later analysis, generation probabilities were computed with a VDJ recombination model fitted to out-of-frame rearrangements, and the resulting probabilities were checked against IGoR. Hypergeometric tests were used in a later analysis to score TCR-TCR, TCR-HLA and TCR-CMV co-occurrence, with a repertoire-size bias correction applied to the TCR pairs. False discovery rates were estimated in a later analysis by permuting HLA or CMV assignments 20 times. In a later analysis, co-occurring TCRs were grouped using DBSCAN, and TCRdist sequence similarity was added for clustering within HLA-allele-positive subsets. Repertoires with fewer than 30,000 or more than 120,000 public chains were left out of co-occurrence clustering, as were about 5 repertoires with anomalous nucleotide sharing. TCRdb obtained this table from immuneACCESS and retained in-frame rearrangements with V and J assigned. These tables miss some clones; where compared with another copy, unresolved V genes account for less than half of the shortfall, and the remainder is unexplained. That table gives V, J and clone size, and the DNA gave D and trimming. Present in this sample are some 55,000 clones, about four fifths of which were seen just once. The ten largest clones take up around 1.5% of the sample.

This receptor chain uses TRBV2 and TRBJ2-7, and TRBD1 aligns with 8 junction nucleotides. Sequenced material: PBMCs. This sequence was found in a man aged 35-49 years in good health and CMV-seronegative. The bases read TGTGCCAGCAGTGAAGGGACAGGGAATTTCTACGAGCAGTACTTC. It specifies CASSEGTGNFYEQYF.